This T cell receptor (beta chain) was captured by sequencing in a study of neoadjuvant nivolumab and ipilimumab in lung cancer (dated by TCRdb to the early 2020s). About the full investigation: In the NEOSTAR trial, nivolumab was administered intravenously at 3 mg/kg on days 1, 15 and 29, and the combination arm also received ipilimumab 1 mg/kg on day 1 only. The primary endpoint of the trial was the rate of major pathologic response (MPR) in the intention-to-treat population of each study arm. In the trial, 44 patients with operable NSCLC were treated, of whom 23 were randomized to nivolumab monotherapy and about 21 to nivolumab plus ipilimumab. TCR repertoires were compared between pretherapy (baseline) peripheral blood and tumors resected at surgery after neoadjuvant immune checkpoint blockade. Matched pretherapy and resected tumor pairs were analyzed for seven patients, of whom four received nivolumab and three received nivolumab plus ipilimumab. Broad study findings and their caveats: TCR richness and clonality were greater in resected tumors than in tumor-adjacent uninvolved lung, and increases were seen in more dual-therapy-treated tumors. A small number of samples was subjected to TCR sequencing. A positive correlation was observed between pretherapy blood TCR richness and richness in tumors resected after neoadjuvant therapy (Spearman R ~ 0.8). From pretherapy to surgery, tumor T-cell richness and clonality increased in three of three dual-therapy tumors but in only two of four nivolumab-treated tumors. No significant correlation was found between TCR clonality and pathologic tumor regression, and only a single major-pathologic-response sample was available for the analysis of TCR clonality versus pathologic tumor regression.

This specimen's time point label, interpreted: at surgical resection after neoadjuvant nivolumab +/- ipilimumab. The samples were taken from NEOSTAR, a phase 2 randomized trial in operable NSCLC that tested neoadjuvant nivolumab or nivolumab plus ipilimumab, followed by surgery. Library preparation was by the immunoSEQ multiplex PCR assay. In the authors' own workflow: Repertoires were summarized in terms of richness and clonality, and significantly expanded and contracted clones between pre- and post-therapy samples were identified. Sourced from immuneACCESS, this table was stored by TCRdb with only in-frame sequences that have V and J called. A share of the clones is absent; for the studies checked, an unresolved V gene accounts for under half, and the remainder has no known explanation. The DNA gave D and trimming, while V, J and clone size come from that table. The sample table lists roughly 4,500 clones, less than 85% of them with a count of one. The ten largest clones capture about 10% of the sample.

To note about this clone: Its antigen target is currently unknown. No much larger clone exists at a distance of one base, and base qualities are not known.

Taken from the germline V gene (reference sequence), the CDR1 and CDR2 loops are LNHNV and YYDKDF. The V end gives up 0 bases and the J end 4 bases, leaving 2 bases in the junction not matched to a gene. The CDR3 numbers 14 residues from cysteine through phenylalanine. The DNA shown is the 42-base CDR3, in frame from base 1. The material was tumor tissue, obtained after neoadjuvant nivolumab, alone or with ipilimumab, at or shortly before surgery. The origin of this receptor is an adult with non-small cell lung cancer. The chain is assembled from TRBV15 and TRBJ2-7; TRBD1 lines up with 8 middle nucleotides. The CDR3 protein is CATSREGQAYEQYF. The bases read TGTGCCACCAGCAGAGAGGGACAGGCTTACGAGCAGTACTTC.